A selection of T cell receptor beta chains follows, all from one sample in a study of blood T cell repertoires in COVID-19. The table came from immunoSEQ multiplex PCR; TCRdb's copy has only in-frame clones and leaves some out. The sample consists of some 91,000 clones, roughly 83% of them appearing once. Sequenced sample: peripheral blood. The origin of the receptors is a human donor in a cohort sampled during active COVID-19. CDR3s include the opening cysteine and the closing phenylalanine or tryptophan. A D gene is named only where the DNA matches it firmly. For some rows the clone size is stated as once, few or many, or as a class when expanded; others skip it.

j_call d_call clone_size v_call cdr3_aa cdr3_nt
TRBJ1-2 . . TRBV19 CASIPSGRAGNSANYGYTF TGTGCCAGTATACCGAGCGGCCGGGCAGGAAATTCCGCTAACTATGGCTACACCTTC
TRBJ2-7 TRBD1 . TRBV29-1 CSVEEPGQGTSYEQYF TGCAGCGTTGAAGAACCGGGACAGGGGACTTCCTACGAGCAGTACTTC
TRBJ1-1 . . TRBV9 CASSVGGRMNTEAFF TGTGCCAGCAGCGTAGGCGGGAGGATGAACACTGAAGCTTTCTTT
TRBJ1-6 . . TRBV6-5 CASSSLGQGSNSPLHF TGTGCCAGCAGTTCCTTGGGGCAGGGTAGTAATTCACCCCTCCACTTT
TRBJ1-5 TRBD1 few TRBV7-2 CASSLGNRGDQPQHF TGTGCCAGCAGCTTAGGGAACAGGGGGGATCAGCCCCAGCATTTT
TRBJ1-1 TRBD1 . TRBV19 CATNDRGGLTEAFF TGTGCCACCAACGACAGGGGAGGATTGACTGAAGCTTTCTTT
TRBJ2-5 . . TRBV7-2 CASSAYSGGGETQYF TGTGCCAGCAGCGCCTACAGTGGGGGCGGAGAGACCCAGTACTTC
TRBJ1-1 . . TRBV6-1 CASSEHRNLNTEAFF TGTGCCAGCAGTGAACATAGAAACTTGAACACTGAAGCTTTCTTT
TRBJ2-1 TRBD2 once TRBV28 CASSTSSGSMSYNEQFF TGTGCCAGCAGTACCTCTAGCGGGAGTATGTCCTACAATGAGCAGTTCTTC
TRBJ2-7 TRBD1 . TRBV5-8 CASSLEQGAHEQYF TGTGCCAGCAGCTTGGAACAGGGGGCCCACGAGCAGTACTTC
TRBJ2-1 . . TRBV14 CASSQGRGRLLDEQFF TGTGCCAGCAGCCAAGGCCGGGGTAGGTTACTCGATGAGCAGTTCTTC
TRBJ1-3 . . TRBV19 CASSIVYSGNTIYF TGTGCCAGTAGTATCGTCTACTCTGGAAACACCATATATTTT
TRBJ1-6 TRBD1 . TRBV5-4 CASRDSYNSPLHF TGTGCCAGTAGGGACAGCTATAATTCACCCCTCCACTTT
TRBJ1-5 . . TRBV28 CASQNSNQPQHF TGTGCCAGCCAAAATAGCAATCAGCCCCAGCATTTT
TRBJ2-1 . once TRBV6-1 CASSEKTGNWGLRIF TGTGCCAGCAGTGAGAAGACCGGGAACTGGGGACTTCGGATCTTC
TRBJ2-7 TRBD2 . TRBV19 CASSLTSGGLTGRESYEQYF TGTGCCAGTAGCCTCACATCGGGGGGGTTAACAGGGAGGGAGTCCTACGAGCAGTACTTC
TRBJ1-2 TRBD1 . TRBV25-1 CASRGQGGPVVEGYTF TGTGCCAGCAGGGGACAGGGGGGCCCAGTGGTTGAGGGCTACACCTTC
TRBJ2-7 . . TRBV9 CASSAGPRTDYEQYF TGTGCCAGCAGCGCAGGGCCCAGAACAGACTACGAGCAGTACTTC
TRBJ2-3 . . TRBV5-1 CASSLPSGNTDTQYF TGCGCCAGCAGCTTGCCCAGCGGCAACACAGATACGCAGTATTTT
TRBJ2-1 . . TRBV7-3 CASSLGANNEQFF TGTGCCAGCAGCTTAGGGGCCAACAATGAGCAGTTCTTC
TRBJ2-1 . . TRBV6-5 CASSSGPEQFF TGTGCCAGCAGTTCGGGTCCTGAGCAGTTCTTC
TRBJ1-1 TRBD1 . TRBV6-5 CASRYRGLNTEAFF TGTGCCAGCAGGTACAGGGGCCTGAACACTGAAGCTTTCTTT
TRBJ1-2 TRBD1 . TRBV7-9 CASSPRQGADYGYTF TGTGCCAGCAGCCCAAGACAGGGAGCGGACTATGGCTACACCTTC
TRBJ2-1 TRBD2 . TRBV18 CASSPGEGMNEQFF TGTGCCAGCTCACCAGGGGAGGGTATGAATGAGCAGTTCTTC
TRBJ1-2 TRBD1 . TRBV6-2/TRBV6-3 CASSGQGTYGYTF TGTGCCAGCAGCGGACAGGGCACATATGGCTACACCTTC
TRBJ2-2 . few TRBV6-5 CASKMSGNTGELFF TGTGCCAGCAAAATGTCCGGGAACACCGGGGAGCTGTTTTTT
TRBJ1-3 . . TRBV11-3 CASSSGSGNTIYF TGTGCCAGCAGCTCCGGCTCTGGAAACACCATATATTTT